These 26 T cell receptor beta chains were sequenced from one sample in a study of cytomegalovirus exposure and HLA in healthy donors. PCR amplification relied on 60 Vbeta primers (plus 13 Jbeta primers). Using immunoSEQ multiplex PCR, the repertoire was profiled, and TCRdb retains in-frame clones only, with some absent. The table includes over 200,000 clones, roughly 84% detected once. Sequenced: PBMCs. The receptors originated from a human donor in good health.

The rearrangement joins TRBV5-4 to TRBJ2-5; TRBD1 agrees at 8 bases. V lost 2 bases and J lost 2; bases outside the gene matches: 2. Germline loops: CDR1 SGHNT, CDR2 YYREEE (reference sequence). The CDR3 has 14 residues. CDR3 DNA sequence: TGTGCCAGCAGCTTACAGGGGGGACAAGAGACCCAGTACTTC. Translation: CASSLQGGQETQYF.

The chain has TRBV6-6 and TRBJ1-2; 12 bases map to TRBD1. The CDR3 is 15 residues long. Germline V gene sequence: CDR1 MNHNY, CDR2 SVGAGI (reference sequence). The trim removed 4 bases at V and 8 bases at J, leaving 8 bases unmatched. The CDR3 region is CASSFGTGGSWGYTF. The CDR3, as DNA: TGTGCCAGCAGTTTCGGGACAGGGGGCTCTTGGGGCTACACCTTC.

This chain uses TRBV28 with TRBJ1-5, with 8 bases fitting TRBD1. Germline assignment: CDR1 MDHEN and CDR2 SYDVKM. The V and J ends lost 4 bases and 6 bases, in that order; junction bases with no gene match: 2. This CDR3 contains 13 residues. This chain's CDR3 is CASSSDRGQPQHF. The CDR3 region has the DNA TGTGCCAGCAGTTCTGACAGGGGTCAGCCCCAGCATTTT.

The rearrangement joins TRBV19 to TRBJ2-3; D gene ambiguous. The ends were cut back, 6 bases at V and 2 bases at J, with 9 bases in the middle. Germline V gene lookup returns CDR1 LNHDA and CDR2 SQIVND (reference sequence). The CDR3 is made up of 13 amino acids. The CDR3 spells CASSAENTDTQYF. The CDR3, as DNA: TGTGCCAGTAGCGCGGAAAACACAGATACGCAGTATTTT.

This chain links TRBV7-3 with TRBJ1-5, with 9 bases aligning to TRBD1. The CDR3 loop spans 13 amino acids. J was trimmed by 7 bases and V by 4 bases; bases with no gene match: 2. Germline lookup yields CDR1 SGHTA and CDR2 FQGTGA. The CDR3 DNA follows: TGTGCCAGCAGCTGGGACAGGGCCCAGCCCCAGCATTTT. It encodes CASSWDRAQPQHF. The full variable domain, completed using reference TRBV7-3 and TRBJ1-5, is GAGVSQTPSNKVTEKGKYVELRCDPISGHTALYWYRQSLGQGPEFLIYFQGTGAADDSGLPNDRFFAVRPEGSVSTLKIQRTERGDSAVYLCASSWDRAQPQHFGDGTRLSIL.

The chain recombines TRBV30 with TRBJ1-5; possible D gene TRBD1, 6 bases. In germline, CDR1 is GTSNPN, CDR2 SVGIG (reference sequence). V was trimmed by 5 bases and J by 4 bases, leaving 12 bases between them. CDR3 length equals 13 residues. The CDR3 spells CAWGQTGNQPQHF. The CDR3, as DNA: TGTGCCTGGGGACAGACAGGTAATCAGCCCCAGCATTTT. Filled out from reference TRBV30 and TRBJ1-5, the complete variable domain reads SQTIHQWPATLVQPVGSPLSLECTVEGTSNPNLYWYRQAAGRGLQLLFYSVGIGQISSEVPQNLSASRPQDRQFILSSKKLLLSDSGFYLCAWGQTGNQPQHFGDGTRLSIL.

This clone was counted once. The V and J genes are TRBV9 and TRBJ2-1; possible D gene TRBD2, 6 bases. V was cut by 0 bases and J by 4 bases, with 11 bases left in between. Looked up from germline, CDR1 is SGDLS and CDR2 is YYNGEE. The CDR3 is made up of 15 amino acids. CDR3 nucleotide sequence: TGTGCCAGCAGCGTAGATAGCGGACCTTACAATGAGCAGTTCTTC. Its protein is CASSVDSGPYNEQFF.

The CDR3 reads CASSELRDSQETQYF. CDR3 sequence (DNA): TGCGCCAGCAGTGAGCTCAGGGACAGCCAAGAGACCCAGTACTTC. This chain links TRBV10-1 with TRBJ2-5; 7 nucleotides line up with TRBD1. Looked up from germline, CDR1 is WNHNN and CDR2 is SYGVQD (reference sequence). V shed 2 bases and J 1 base; nucleotides not matched to a gene: 4. The CDR3 runs 15 residues.

The chain is built from TRBV7-3 and TRBJ1-2; D unclear. This CDR3 has 14 amino acids. Trimming shortened V by 7 bases and J by 7 bases, and 19 bases separated the two germline ends. Germline CDR1 is SGHTA and CDR2 is FQGTGA. The CDR3 region is CASTQSPGSSGYTF. The CDR3 region has the DNA TGTGCCAGCACCCAATCCCCAGGCAGTAGTGGCTACACCTTC.

J is TRBJ2-7 and V is TRBV10-3, with unresolved D. The germline CDR1 and CDR2 sequences are ENHRY and SYGVKD. The CDR3 extends over 15 amino acids. V was trimmed by 0 bases and J by 0 bases, leaving 9 bases between them. Written as DNA, the CDR3 is TGTGCCATCAGTGAGTCTATCTCGAGCTCCTACGAGCAGTACTTC. This translates into CAISESISSSYEQYF.

The rearrangement uses TRBV14 and TRBJ2-1, with 9 bases fitting TRBD1. Germline-derived CDR1 and CDR2 are SGHDN and FVKESK. Trimming cost V 6 bases and J 9 bases; bases outside gene matches: 9. The CDR3 runs 14 residues. The CDR3 bases are TGTGCCAGCAGACACCAAGGACAGGGGAGTGAGCAGTTCTTC. Translation gives CASRHQGQGSEQFF.

This sequence joins TRBV7-9 and TRBJ2-7; 7 positions match TRBD1. Germline lookup yields CDR1 SEHNR and CDR2 FQNEAQ (reference sequence). After removal of 5 bases from V and 3 bases from J, the junction contained 7 bases not matched to a gene. The CDR3 extends over 14 amino acids. This CDR3 reads CASSQTGLIYEQYF. As DNA, the CDR3 is TGTGCCAGCAGCCAGACAGGGTTGATCTACGAGCAGTACTTC.

CDR3 protein: CASSSYKGNANEQFF. CDR3 nucleotides: TGTGCCAGCAGCTCATACAAGGGGAATGCCAATGAGCAGTTCTTC. This rearrangement joins TRBV7-3 to TRBJ2-1, with D maybe TRBD1 (5 bases). V gave up 4 bases and J gave up 6 bases, with 16 bases separating them. CDR3 length: 15 amino acids. Per the germline V gene, CDR1 is SGHTA and CDR2 is FQGTGA.

The J gene is TRBJ2-7, the V gene TRBV7-2, with TRBD2 matching 14 bases. The CDR3 is made up of 18 amino acids. Trimming took 3 bases from V and 3 from J; bases not matched to a gene: 10. From germline, CDR1 is SGHTA and CDR2 FQGNSA. The CDR3 region is CASSFGLAGGRLFYEQYF. The CDR3 DNA sequence: TGTGCCAGCAGCTTCGGACTAGCGGGAGGACGACTGTTCTACGAGCAGTACTTC.

This clone has only one observation. J is TRBJ1-3 and V is TRBV21-1; the table assigns TRBD1, which was not confirmed against the DNA. TRBV21-1 is a listed pseudogene. This CDR3 spans 14 amino acids. The CDR3 loop reads CASSGQLSGNTIYF. CDR3 in DNA: TGTGCCAGCAGCGGACAGCTCTCTGGAAACACCATATATTTT.

This chain joins TRBV2 and TRBJ2-2; the match to TRBD1 covers 7 bases. The V gene end was trimmed by 8 bases and the J gene end by 2 bases; junction bases not matched to a gene: 5. The V gene's germline CDR1 is SNHLY and CDR2 FYNNEI. This CDR3 is 14 amino acids long. The CDR3 nucleotides are TGTGCCAGCTTGGGGACAGTAAACACCGGGGAGCTGTTTTTT. Its translation is CASLGTVNTGELFF.

This rearrangement joins TRBV9 to TRBJ1-5; D perhaps matches TRBD1 (5 bases). Trimming cost V 3 bases and J 5 bases, with 12 bases left between them. The CDR3 runs 14 residues. Looked up from germline, CDR1 is SGDLS and CDR2 is YYNGEE. The DNA for the CDR3 is TGTGCCAGCAGCGACGGCCAGGGCTATCAGCCCCAGCATTTT. It encodes CASSDGQGYQPQHF.

The V and J genes are TRBV5-4 and TRBJ2-3, with TRBD1 matching 8 bases. The CDR3 consists of 14 residues. V was pared by 2 bases and J by 7 bases, with 6 bases of the junction left unmatched. Looked up from germline, CDR1 is SGHNT and CDR2 is YYREEE (reference sequence). The CDR3 DNA reads TGTGCCAGCAGCTTCGGGGGACAGGTAAATACGCAGTATTTT. Protein product: CASSFGGQVNTQYF.

This chain links TRBV7-2 with TRBJ2-7; D is undetermined. Trimming removed 3 bases from V and 1 base from J, with 10 bases in between. CDR3 length equals 14 residues. Germline V gene data show CDR1 as SGHTA and CDR2 as FQGNSA. The CDR3 protein is CASSFELLSYEQYF. The CDR3 nucleotides are TGTGCCAGCAGCTTTGAACTCCTTTCCTACGAGCAGTACTTC.

The chain is built from TRBV28 and TRBJ2-5, with TRBD1 identical over 10 bases. J was trimmed by 4 bases and V by 6 bases; bases with no gene match: 8. The CDR3 sequence is 15 residues long. Germline assignment: CDR1 MDHEN and CDR2 SYDVKM. This CDR3 reads CASRGAGTGVETQYF. CDR3 DNA: TGTGCCAGCAGAGGAGCCGGGACAGGGGTAGAGACCCAGTACTTC.

The gene calls are TRBV11-2 and TRBJ2-7; 7 bases align to TRBD1. The V and J ends lost 1 base and 6 bases, in that order; junction bases with no gene match: 9. The germline gives CDR1 SGHAT, CDR2 FQNNGV. The CDR3 loop spans 15 amino acids. CDR3 residues: CASSLGDSPMSEQYF. Here the CDR3 DNA reads TGTGCCAGCAGCTTAGGGGACAGCCCGATGAGCGAGCAGTACTTC.

The DNA of the CDR3 is TGTGCCAGCAGCTTAGGCTCTCTGAGTGAAGCTTTCTTT. It codes for CASSLGSLSEAFF. The chain couples TRBV7-9 to TRBJ1-1; D remains unclear. CDR1 is SEHNR, CDR2 FQNEAQ, per germline (reference sequence). This CDR3 is 13 amino acids long. V dropped 1 base and J dropped 7 bases, with 10 bases sitting between them.

This chain links TRBV2 with TRBJ2-3, with D tentatively TRBD2 (6 bases). The CDR3 length is 14 residues. V was clipped by 5 bases and J by 10 bases, with 19 bases between them. The germline CDR1 and CDR2 sequences are SNHLY and FYNNEI. CDR3 sequence (DNA): TGTGCCAGCAGTATCCGGGAGCAACCTAGGGCGCAGTATTTT. It translates to CASSIREQPRAQYF.

This chain joins TRBV6-5 and TRBJ1-2; 7 nucleotides align to TRBD1. The trim removed 6 bases at V and 4 bases at J, leaving 11 bases unmatched. Per germline, CDR1 MNHEY and CDR2 SVGAGI. The CDR3 length is 15 residues. The CDR3: CASRLSAGQLYGYTF. DNA for the CDR3: TGTGCCAGCAGACTCTCGGCGGGACAGCTCTATGGCTACACCTTC.

The chain employs TRBV9 and TRBJ2-3; tentative D call: TRBD1 (5 bases). The CDR3 spans 11 residues. In germline, CDR1 is SGDLS, CDR2 YYNGEE. Trimming removed 7 bases from V and 2 bases from J, with 5 bases in between. The CDR3 region is CASGATDTQYF. For the CDR3, the DNA is TGTGCCAGCGGGGCCACAGATACGCAGTATTTT.

The rearrangement joins TRBV29-1 to TRBJ2-1; weak D call: TRBD2 (6 bases). The CDR3 contains 11 residues. V was shortened by 6 bases and J by 4 bases, with 7 bases between the two germline ends. The germline V gene has CDR1 SQVTM and CDR2 ANQGSEA. The CDR3 region is CSVGGYNEQFF. The CDR3 DNA is TGCAGCGTGGGGGGTTACAATGAGCAGTTCTTC.